This T cell receptor beta chain comes out of a study of post-analysis software for immune sequencing data. Study in general: There were relapsing-remitting, secondary progressive and progressive-relapsing multiple sclerosis among the disease courses included.

Notes on the study in general: When patients were compared with controls, 4 or 5 TRBV segments were more frequent, TRBV5-6, TRBV5-1 and TRBV20-1 among them.

Prepared TCR beta cDNA libraries contained unique molecular identifiers. TCRdb processed the PCR reads anew with MiXCR; each CDR3 protein has one entry. The sample includes 450,000 or so distinct CDR3 sequences, around 40% of them seen just once. This CDR3 contains 13 residues. Germline assignment: CDR1 SQVTM and CDR2 ANQGSEA. With V trimmed by 3 bases and J by 6 bases, 7 bases remained unmatched. In regard to this clonotype: Its antigen is unknown.

This receptor was taken from a girl aged 5 to 17 with multiple sclerosis. The J gene is TRBJ1-1, the V gene TRBV29-1; 7 bases are a match to TRBD1. The sequenced sample consisted of blood. The CDR3 DNA reads TGCAGCGTTGATTTGCAGGGGGGACCTGAAGCTTTCTTT. This gives the protein CSVDLQGGPEAFF.